This record covers a single T cell receptor (beta chain). The V and J ends lost 2 bases and 0 bases respectively, with 7 bases between them. The CDR3 contains 14 residues. CDR1 MRHNA and CDR2 SNTAGT come from the germline V gene. Sequencing used immunoSEQ multiplex PCR; TCRdb keeps in-frame clones, though not all of them. The sample table sets out roughly 190,000 clones. The sample is drawn from a study of control samples from healthy donors and cancer patients. The receptor was isolated from a woman younger than 45 in good health. Sequencing input: blood. The genes are TRBV6-4 and TRBJ1-1, with unresolved D. The CDR3 loop reads CASSDSPMNTEAFF. The DNA for the CDR3 is TGTGCCAGCAGTGACAGCCCAATGAACACTGAAGCTTTCTTT.